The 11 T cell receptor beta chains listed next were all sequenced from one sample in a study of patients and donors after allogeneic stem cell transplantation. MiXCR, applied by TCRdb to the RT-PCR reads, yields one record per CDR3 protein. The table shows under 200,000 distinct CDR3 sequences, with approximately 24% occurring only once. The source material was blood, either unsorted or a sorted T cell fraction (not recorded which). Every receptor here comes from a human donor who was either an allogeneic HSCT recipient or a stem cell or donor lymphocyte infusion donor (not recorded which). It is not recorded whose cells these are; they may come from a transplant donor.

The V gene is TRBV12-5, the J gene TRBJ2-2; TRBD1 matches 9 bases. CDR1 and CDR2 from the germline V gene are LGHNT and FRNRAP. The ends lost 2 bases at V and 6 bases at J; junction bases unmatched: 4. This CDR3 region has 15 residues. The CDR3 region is CASGLQGQGSGELFF. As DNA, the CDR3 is TGTGCTAGTGGTTTGCAGGGACAGGGTTCCGGGGAGCTGTTTTTT.

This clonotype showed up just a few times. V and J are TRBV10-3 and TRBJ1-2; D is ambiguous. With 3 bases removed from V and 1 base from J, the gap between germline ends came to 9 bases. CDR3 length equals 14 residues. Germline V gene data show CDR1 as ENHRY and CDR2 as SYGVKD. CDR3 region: CAISDPLFNYGYTF. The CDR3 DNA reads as TGTGCCATCAGTGATCCCTTGTTTAACTATGGCTACACCTTC.

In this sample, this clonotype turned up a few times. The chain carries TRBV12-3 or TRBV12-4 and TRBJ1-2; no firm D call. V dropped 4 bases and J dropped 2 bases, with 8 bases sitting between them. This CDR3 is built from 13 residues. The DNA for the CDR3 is TGTGCCAGCAGTTCTGTTTCCAACTATGGCTACACCTTC. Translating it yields CASSSVSNYGYTF.

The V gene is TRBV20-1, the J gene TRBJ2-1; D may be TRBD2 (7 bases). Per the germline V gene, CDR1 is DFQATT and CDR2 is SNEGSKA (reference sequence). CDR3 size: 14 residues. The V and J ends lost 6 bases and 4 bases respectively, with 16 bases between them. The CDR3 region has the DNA TGCAGTGCCCCGAGGGGGGGGCCTTACAATGAGCAGTTCTTC. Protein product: CSAPRGGPYNEQFF.

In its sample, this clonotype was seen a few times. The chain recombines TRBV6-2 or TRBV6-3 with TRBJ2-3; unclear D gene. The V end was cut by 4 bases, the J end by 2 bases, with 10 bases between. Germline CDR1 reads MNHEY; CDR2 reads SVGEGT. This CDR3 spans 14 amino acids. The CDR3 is CASSSLGSTDTQYF. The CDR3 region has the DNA TGTGCCAGCAGTTCTTTAGGCTCCACAGATACGCAGTATTTT.

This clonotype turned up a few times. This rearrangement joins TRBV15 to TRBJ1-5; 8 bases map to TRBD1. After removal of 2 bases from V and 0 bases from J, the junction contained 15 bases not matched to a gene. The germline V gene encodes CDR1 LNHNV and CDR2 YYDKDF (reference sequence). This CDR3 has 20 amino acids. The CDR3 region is CATSRLLTGGQENSNQPQHF. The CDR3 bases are TGTGCCACCAGCAGACTTCTAACCGGGGGACAGGAAAATAGCAATCAGCCCCAGCATTTT.

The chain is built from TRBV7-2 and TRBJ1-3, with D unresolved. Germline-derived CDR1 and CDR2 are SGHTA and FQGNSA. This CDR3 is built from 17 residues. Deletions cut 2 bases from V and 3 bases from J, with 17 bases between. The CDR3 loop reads CASSLYERGGFGNTIYF. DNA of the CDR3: TGTGCCAGCAGCTTATACGAGCGCGGAGGGTTTGGAAACACCATATATTTT.

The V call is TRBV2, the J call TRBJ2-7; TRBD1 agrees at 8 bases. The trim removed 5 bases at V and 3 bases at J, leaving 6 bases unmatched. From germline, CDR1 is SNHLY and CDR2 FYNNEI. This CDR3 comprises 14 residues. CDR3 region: CASSITGGFYEQYF. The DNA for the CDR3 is TGTGCCAGCAGTATAACAGGGGGGTTCTACGAGCAGTACTTC.

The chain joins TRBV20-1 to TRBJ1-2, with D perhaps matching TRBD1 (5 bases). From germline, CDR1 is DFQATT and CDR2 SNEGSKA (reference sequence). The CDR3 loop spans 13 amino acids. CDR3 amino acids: CSALFQGIGGYTF. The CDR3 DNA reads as TGCAGCGCCCTATTTCAGGGAATAGGTGGCTACACCTTC.

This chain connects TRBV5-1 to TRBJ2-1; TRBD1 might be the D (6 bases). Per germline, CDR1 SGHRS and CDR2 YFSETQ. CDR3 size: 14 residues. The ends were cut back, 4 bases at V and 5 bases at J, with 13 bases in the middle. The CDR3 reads CASSAGTTNNEQFF. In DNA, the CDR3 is TGCGCCAGCAGCGCAGGGACAACAAACAATGAGCAGTTCTTC.

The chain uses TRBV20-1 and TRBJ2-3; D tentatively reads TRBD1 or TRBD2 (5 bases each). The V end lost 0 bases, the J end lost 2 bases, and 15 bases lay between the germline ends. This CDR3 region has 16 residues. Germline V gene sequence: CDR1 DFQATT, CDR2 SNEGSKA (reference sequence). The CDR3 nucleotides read TGCAGTGCTAGAGATACATGGGGGAGATACACAGATACGCAGTATTTT. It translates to CSARDTWGRYTDTQYF.